This T cell receptor (beta chain) was observed in a study of blood T cell repertoires in COVID-19. Study overall: The United States, Italy and Spain supplied acute and convalescent COVID-19 samples. PBMCs, B-cell-depleted T cells, or T cells were the source of the cDNA or gDNA that made up the material.

Per the original methods: Reference gene primers were amplified, and this amplification served to estimate nucleated cell counts. Assay used: immunoSEQ multiplex PCR; TCRdb lists only in-frame clones, some missing. That table supplies the V and J calls and clone size; D and trimming were determined from the DNA. The table lists about 110,000 clones, 80% to 85% of them singletons. This CDR3 is built from 12 residues. Germline CDR1 and CDR2: SQVTM and ANQGSEA. Trimming removed 3 bases at V and 8 bases at J, with 11 bases between. The chain couples TRBV29-1 to TRBJ2-1; D is perhaps TRBD2 (5 bases). Sequenced input: peripheral blood. The TCR comes from a woman older than 75 with acute or convalescent COVID-19. The CDR3 here is CSVDRRKDEQFF. CDR3 nucleotide sequence: TGCAGCGTTGACAGGAGGAAAGATGAGCAGTTCTTC.